Below are 32 T cell receptor beta chains sequenced from a single sample in a study of T-cell reconstitution after alpha-beta-depleted transplantation in children. Unique molecular identifiers tagged the TCRbeta library. TCRdb reprocessed the PCR reads via MiXCR and lists one record per CDR3 protein. The profile shows 500,000 or so distinct CDR3 sequences, 30% to 35% of them singletons. The source was PBMCs from the stem cell graft donor, collected from the stem cell graft. The receptors shown here come from a human donor who donated a stem cell graft to a child with aplastic anemia.

The CDR3 is CASSPRGNGYTF. The CDR3 DNA reads as TGTGCCAGCAGCCCCCGTGGAAATGGCTACACCTTC. This rearrangement joins TRBV9 to TRBJ1-2; D remains ambiguous. The CDR3 runs 12 residues. V lost 4 bases and J 6 bases, leaving 10 bases between the germline ends. The germline V gene encodes CDR1 SGDLS and CDR2 YYNGEE.

This clonotype was seen a handful of times. V is TRBV7-8 and J is TRBJ2-7; possibly TRBD1 for D (6 bases). Germline CDR1 is SGHVS and CDR2 is FQNEAQ. V was clipped by 4 bases and J by 7 bases, with 17 bases between them. The CDR3 length is 14 residues. CDR3 nucleotide sequence: TGTGCCAGCAGCTCCGGGGACACTGGTTTGGAGCAGTACGTC. Translation gives CASSSGDTGLEQYV.

The genes are TRBV29-1 and TRBJ2-1, with D hard to call. Trimming took 3 bases from V and 2 from J, leaving 14 bases between them. The germline CDR1 and CDR2 sequences are SQVTM and ANQGSEA. The CDR3 length is 15 residues. CDR3 protein: CSVEKARQPYNEQFF. For the CDR3, the DNA is TGCAGCGTTGAGAAGGCGAGACAACCCTACAATGAGCAGTTCTTC.

This clonotype was seen more than once but under ten times. The chain combines TRBV4-3 with TRBJ1-5; D unclear. Per germline, CDR1 LGHNA and CDR2 YSLEER. The V gene lost 2 bases and the J gene lost 1 base, with 9 bases spanning the gap. The CDR3 spans 15 residues. DNA for the CDR3: TGCGCCAGCAGCCAAACGGCCCGAAGCAATCAGCCCCAGCATTTT. Its translation is CASSQTARSNQPQHF.

The chain couples TRBV5-1 to TRBJ2-7; D is unclear. Germline values: CDR1 SGHRS, CDR2 YFSETQ. Trimming cost V 4 bases and J 5 bases, with 13 bases left between them. The CDR3 is 13 amino acids. The CDR3: CASSRGPADEQYV. CDR3 nucleotide sequence: TGCGCCAGCAGCCGCGGACCGGCGGACGAGCAGTACGTC.

The chain carries TRBV18 and TRBJ2-5, with D unresolved. The V and J ends lost 5 bases and 4 bases respectively, with 14 bases between them. The germline gives CDR1 KGHSH, CDR2 LQKENI. The CDR3 consists of 14 residues. This CDR3 is CASSFLGLRETQYF. The CDR3 DNA is TGTGCCAGCTCATTCCTCGGGTTGCGAGAGACCCAGTACTTC.

This chain uses TRBV7-2 with TRBJ2-7; TRBD2 agrees at 7 bases. This CDR3 spans 17 amino acids. Germline CDR1 SGHTA, CDR2 FQGNSA. The V and J ends lost 6 bases and 3 bases, in that order; junction bases with no gene match: 17. CDR3 nucleotide sequence: TGTGCCAGCAGGCGGTCTAGCGGCCCTAGCCAGGGCTACGAGCAGTACTTC. This codes for CASRRSSGPSQGYEQYF.

The chain uses TRBV4-3 and TRBJ2-1; the D is unclear. CDR1 is LGHNA and CDR2 is YSLEER in the germline V gene. Trimming took 1 base from V and 4 from J, leaving 11 bases between them. The CDR3 runs to 15 residues. In DNA, the CDR3 is TGCGCCAGCAGCCAAGGAACAGACCTATACAATGAGCAGTTCTTC. This sequence encodes CASSQGTDLYNEQFF.

This chain uses TRBV30 with TRBJ1-1, with D perhaps matching TRBD1 (5 bases). The ends were cut back, 6 bases at V and 1 base at J, with 15 bases in the middle. The CDR3 sequence is 14 residues long. The germline gives CDR1 GTSNPN, CDR2 SVGIG (reference sequence). The chain's CDR3 is CACTVRGSNTEAFF. CDR3 in DNA: TGTGCCTGTACGGTACGGGGCTCGAACACTGAAGCTTTCTTT.

This clonotype was found a few times. Here the CDR3 DNA reads TGTGCCAGCACCGACGCGGGAATCGGAGATACGCAGTATTTT. This translates into CASTDAGIGDTQYF. The gene calls are TRBV9 and TRBJ2-3; D possibly corresponds to TRBD2 (6 bases). CDR3 length: 14 amino acids. V was clipped by 6 bases and J by 5 bases, with 16 bases between them. In germline, CDR1 is SGDLS, CDR2 YYNGEE.

V gene TRBV19 combines with J gene TRBJ2-2, with 10 bases identical to TRBD1. CDR3 size: 18 residues. Germline V CDR1 and CDR2: LNHDA, SQIVND (reference sequence). Trimming at V came to 2 bases and at J to 0 bases, leaving 6 bases not matched to a gene. This CDR3 is CASSIRTGGPTNTGELFF. As DNA, the CDR3 is TGTGCCAGTAGTATACGGACAGGGGGACCGACGAACACCGGGGAGCTGTTTTTT.

This clonotype has only a few counts. The rearrangement uses TRBV28 and TRBJ1-1; possibly TRBD1 for D (5 bases). V lost 5 bases to trimming and J lost 5 bases, with 18 bases between them. In germline, CDR1 is MDHEN, CDR2 SYDVKM. The CDR3 has 15 residues. CDR3 protein: CASSPAGAGGTEAFF. Written as DNA, the CDR3 is TGTGCCAGCAGTCCCGCCGGGGCAGGTGGAACTGAAGCTTTCTTT. Full variable domain (missing parts from reference TRBV28 and TRBJ1-1): DVKVTQSSRYLVKRTGEKVFLECVQDMDHENMFWYRQDPGLGLRLIYFSYDVKMKEKGDIPEGYSVSREKKERFSLILESASTNQTSMYLCASSPAGAGGTEAFFGQGTRLTVV.

This clonotype was detected many times. The CDR3 protein is CASSRTGYYGYTF. For the CDR3, the DNA is TGTGCCAGCAGTCGGACAGGGTACTATGGCTACACCTTC. The rearrangement uses TRBV12-3 or TRBV12-4 and TRBJ1-2; TRBD1 agrees at 8 bases. V lost 5 bases to trimming and J lost 3 bases; unmatched junction nucleotides: 2. The CDR3 runs 13 residues.

The chain has TRBV12-3 or TRBV12-4 and TRBJ2-1, with D maybe TRBD2 (5 bases). The CDR3 runs 14 residues. V lost 6 bases and J 2 bases, leaving 11 bases between the germline ends. CDR3 sequence: CASSTRRTYNEQFF. In nucleotides, the CDR3 is TGTGCCAGCAGCACTAGAAGGACCTACAATGAGCAGTTCTTC.

The CDR3 DNA reads TGCAGTGCTAGAGACGGAGGGGGCTGGGGTCCGGAGACCCAGTACTTC. Amino acids: CSARDGGGWGPETQYF. V usage is TRBV20-1 and J usage is TRBJ2-5; a weak D match, TRBD1 (7 bases). V shed 0 bases and J shed 5 bases, with 19 bases lying between them. This CDR3 is built from 16 residues. Germline V lookup: CDR1 DFQATT, CDR2 SNEGSKA (reference sequence).

This clonotype was found a few times. One junction end disagrees with the germline gene, perhaps due to a read error. V usage is TRBV18 and J usage is TRBJ2-7; TRBD2 agrees at 11 bases. The CDR3 covers 14 residues. Germline-derived CDR1 and CDR2 are KGHSH and LQKENI. The CDR3: CASSPQTSGEGLRF. Here the CDR3 DNA reads TGTGCCAGCTCACCACAGACTAGCGGGGAAGGGCTGCGCTTC.

This clonotype was observed a few times. The V call is TRBV6-1, the J call TRBJ2-2; 9 nucleotides line up with TRBD2. The V and J ends lost 4 bases and 6 bases, in that order; junction bases with no gene match: 6. CDR1 MNHNS and CDR2 SASEGT come from the germline V gene. The CDR3 extends over 15 amino acids. CDR3 DNA: TGTGCCAGCAGTGGAGCGGGAGGTCTTGCCGGGGAGCTGTTTTTT. This translates into CASSGAGGLAGELFF.

The chain couples TRBV11-2 to TRBJ2-1; TRBD2 aligns across 11 bases. Trimming took 5 bases from V and 7 from J; bases not matched to a gene: 16. Germline CDR1 and CDR2: SGHAT and FQNNGV. The CDR3 runs to 18 residues. The CDR3 sequence is CASSPMYGSGRDRNEQFF. CDR3 DNA sequence: TGTGCCAGCAGCCCCATGTATGGTAGCGGGAGGGACAGGAATGAGCAGTTCTTC.

V and J are TRBV7-2 and TRBJ2-4; possibly TRBD2 for D (6 bases). Germline assignment: CDR1 SGHTA and CDR2 FQGNSA. There are 16 residues in the CDR3. Trimming removed 3 bases at V and 4 bases at J, with 16 bases between. The CDR3 sequence: CASSLPHNREKNIQYF. In nucleotides, the CDR3 is TGTGCCAGCAGCTTGCCCCACAATCGGGAGAAAAACATTCAGTACTTC. Full variable domain (outside the CDR3, taken from reference TRBV7-2 and TRBJ2-4): GAGVSQSPSNKVTEKGKDVELRCDPISGHTALYWYRQSLGQGLEFLIYFQGNSAPDKSGLPSDRFSAERTGGSVSTLTIQRTQQEDSAVYLCASSLPHNREKNIQYFGAGTRLSVL.

This clonotype has more than one count but fewer than ten. V gene TRBV27 combines with J gene TRBJ2-7, with TRBD2 as a possible D gene (5 bases). With 3 bases removed from V and 1 base from J, the gap between germline ends came to 7 bases. CDR1 is MNHEY and CDR2 is SMNVEV in the germline V gene (reference sequence). The CDR3 runs 13 residues. The CDR3 coding sequence is TGTGCCAGCAGTTTCCCGGGGTCCTACGAGCAGTACGTC. Residues: CASSFPGSYEQYV.

This clonotype was recorded a few times. This chain links TRBV20-1 with TRBJ2-6; TRBD2 matches at 10 bases. CDR3 length: 17 residues. The germline V gene encodes CDR1 DFQATT and CDR2 SNEGSKA (reference sequence). J was trimmed by 2 bases and V by 0 bases; bases with no gene match: 4. The CDR3 protein is CSARDVLAGTGANVLTF. The CDR3 DNA is TGCAGTGCTAGAGATGTACTAGCGGGAACTGGGGCCAACGTCCTGACTTTC.

V usage is TRBV3-1 and J usage is TRBJ2-7; D gene ambiguous. The CDR3 has 14 residues. Germline V lookup: CDR1 LGHDT, CDR2 YNNKEL (reference sequence). The V end was cut by 2 bases, the J end by 4 bases, with 12 bases between. The CDR3 DNA reads as TGTGCCAGCAGCCAAAAAGCAACCCAATACGAGCAGTACTTC. It encodes CASSQKATQYEQYF.

J is TRBJ2-5 and V is TRBV7-3, with TRBD1 as a possible D gene (6 bases). The germline gives CDR1 SGHTA, CDR2 FQGTGA. Trimming shortened V by 3 bases and J by 5 bases, and 16 bases separated the two germline ends. CDR3 length: 15 amino acids. CDR3 amino acids: CASSLGLTGSETQYF. DNA for the CDR3: TGTGCCAGCAGCTTGGGGCTTACAGGGTCCGAGACCCAGTACTTC. The full variable domain, with the rest looked up from reference TRBV7-3 and TRBJ2-5, is GAGVSQTPSNKVTEKGKYVELRCDPISGHTALYWYRQSLGQGPEFLIYFQGTGAADDSGLPNDRFFAVRPEGSVSTLKIQRTERGDSAVYLCASSLGLTGSETQYFGPGTRLLVL.

This chain links TRBV6-1 with TRBJ2-1; no clear D. Germline V gene data show CDR1 as MNHNS and CDR2 as SASEGT. This CDR3 has 15 residues. Trimming pared 2 bases from V and 3 bases from J, leaving 11 bases between. CDR3 region: CASSERPWIYNEQFF. The CDR3 nucleotides read TGTGCCAGCAGTGAACGTCCCTGGATCTACAATGAGCAGTTCTTC.

This clonotype was counted a few times. The chain joins TRBV12-3 or TRBV12-4 to TRBJ1-5; D possibly corresponds to TRBD1 (6 bases). The V gene lost 6 bases and the J gene lost 7 bases, with 16 bases spanning the gap. This CDR3 is built from 14 residues. The CDR3 DNA is TGTGCCAGCAGCATAGGGGGGTCGAAACAGCCCCAGCATTTT. Translating it yields CASSIGGSKQPQHF.

This chain uses TRBV6-2 or TRBV6-3 with TRBJ2-6; D gene unclear. The CDR3 is made up of 14 amino acids. Germline CDR1 reads MNHEY; CDR2 reads SVGEGT. Trimming took 6 bases from V and 3 from J, leaving 9 bases between them. CDR3 nucleotides: TGTGCCAGCAGCCAGTTTCGTGGGGCCAACGTCCTGACTTTC. This translates into CASSQFRGANVLTF.

The chain combines TRBV18 with TRBJ1-1, with no clear D. With 1 base removed from V and 0 bases from J, the gap between germline ends came to 9 bases. The length of the CDR3 is 15 residues. Germline-derived CDR1 and CDR2 are KGHSH and LQKENI. The CDR3 reads CASSPLDYMNTEAFF. The CDR3 nucleotides read TGTGCCAGCTCACCACTTGACTACATGAACACTGAAGCTTTCTTT.

CDR3 sequence reads: CSASRDRGAQETQYF. In DNA form, the CDR3 reads TGCAGTGCTAGCAGGGACAGGGGCGCTCAGGAGACCCAGTACTTC. The rearrangement uses TRBV20-1 and TRBJ2-5; 10 bases align to TRBD1. In germline, CDR1 is DFQATT, CDR2 SNEGSKA (reference sequence). The CDR3 is 15 residues long. The ends lost 3 bases at V and 5 bases at J; junction bases unmatched: 9.

This clonotype was counted a few times. V and J are TRBV20-1 and TRBJ1-1, with D possibly being TRBD1 (5 bases). Germline CDR1 reads DFQATT; CDR2 reads SNEGSKA (reference sequence). The CDR3 runs to 16 residues. Trimming took off 3 bases at V and 3 bases at J, with 20 bases between the two ends. The CDR3 here is CSASARRGPFDTEAFF. The CDR3 DNA reads as TGCAGTGCTAGCGCTAGAAGGGGCCCATTCGACACTGAAGCTTTCTTT.

This clonotype was recorded a few times. The chain uses TRBV5-4 and TRBJ2-2; D is unclear. CDR3 length equals 14 residues. The germline V gene encodes CDR1 SGHNT and CDR2 YYREEE (reference sequence). V gave up 0 bases and J gave up 4 bases, with 7 bases separating them. CDR3 sequence: CASSLATTTGELFF. The CDR3 nucleotides are TGTGCCAGCAGCTTGGCTACAACCACCGGGGAGCTGTTTTTT.

In this sample, this clonotype turned up a few times. The chain couples TRBV12-3 or TRBV12-4 to TRBJ2-1; D not certain. This CDR3 contains 13 residues. The ends were cut back, 0 bases at V and 8 bases at J, with 8 bases in the middle. CDR3 residues: CASSLAGMDEQFF. The CDR3 DNA sequence: TGTGCCAGCAGTTTAGCGGGTATGGATGAGCAGTTCTTC.

This clonotype appeared a few times. The chain employs TRBV30 and TRBJ2-4, with D perhaps given as TRBD1 or TRBD2 (5 bases each). CDR1 and CDR2 (germline): GTSNPN, SVGIG (reference sequence). The V gene lost 0 bases and the J gene lost 3 bases, with 9 bases spanning the gap. CDR3 length: 14 amino acids. CDR3 DNA sequence: TGTGCCTGGAGTGTGAGGGGCAGCAAAAACATTCAGTACTTC. It codes for CAWSVRGSKNIQYF.